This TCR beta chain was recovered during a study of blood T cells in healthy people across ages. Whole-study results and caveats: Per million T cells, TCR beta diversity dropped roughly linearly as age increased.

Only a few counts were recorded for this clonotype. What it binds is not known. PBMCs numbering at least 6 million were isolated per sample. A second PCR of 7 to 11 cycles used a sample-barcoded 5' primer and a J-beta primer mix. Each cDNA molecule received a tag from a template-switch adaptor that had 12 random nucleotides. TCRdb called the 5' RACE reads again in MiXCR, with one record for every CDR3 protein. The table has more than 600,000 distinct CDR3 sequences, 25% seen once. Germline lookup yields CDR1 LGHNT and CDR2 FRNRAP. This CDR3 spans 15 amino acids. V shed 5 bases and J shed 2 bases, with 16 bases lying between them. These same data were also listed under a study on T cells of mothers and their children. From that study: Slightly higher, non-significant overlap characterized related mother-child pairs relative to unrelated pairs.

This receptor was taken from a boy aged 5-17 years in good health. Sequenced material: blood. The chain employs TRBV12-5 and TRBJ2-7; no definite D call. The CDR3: CASGSSQTITYEQYF. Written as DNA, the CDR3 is TGTGCTAGTGGTAGTAGCCAGACAATTACCTACGAGCAGTACTTC.